These T cell receptor beta chains were read from a single sample in a study of radiation and T cells in renal cell carcinoma. Assay: immunoSEQ multiplex PCR; the TCRdb copy retains only in-frame clones and omits some. Of about 150,000 clones detected, around 90% appear once; the ten largest clones hold 4.1%. The sample here was blood, taken from a patient whose treatment included radiotherapy and nephrectomy. The receptors come from a woman between 70 and 85 years old with renal cell carcinoma. Both conserved end residues are part of each CDR3. Each record gives: J gene, V gene, D gene, clone size, CDR3 protein, CDR3 DNA. D genes are given only for firm matches. Expanded clones get a size class; other rows say once, few or many, or leave the size out.

TRBJ2-7 TRBV5-1 TRBD1 - CASSLGGQGQGEQYF TGCGCCAGCAGCTTGGGAGGACAGGGGCAGGGGGAGCAGTACTTC
TRBJ2-1 TRBV5-4 TRBD2 - CASSPGLAGDYNEQFF TGTGCCAGCAGCCCGGGACTAGCGGGGGACTACAATGAGCAGTTCTTC
TRBJ2-2 TRBV5-4 - - CASSRSGGELFF TGTGCCAGCAGCCGTAGCGGCGGGGAGCTGTTTTTT
TRBJ1-2 TRBV7-9 - - CASSLDPGADYGYTF TGTGCCAGCAGCTTAGACCCGGGGGCAGACTATGGCTACACCTTC
TRBJ2-7 TRBV25-1 - - CASSEWTEYEQYF TGTGCCAGCAGTGAATGGACTGAGTACGAGCAGTACTTC
TRBJ2-3 TRBV5-6 - - CASSPVERPSTDTQYF TGTGCCAGCAGCCCGGTGGAGCGGCCTAGCACAGATACGCAGTATTTT
TRBJ2-2 TRBV6-5 - - CASSYPGFGGELFF TGTGCCAGCAGTTACCCGGGGTTTGGCGGGGAGCTGTTTTTT
TRBJ2-1 TRBV30 - - CAWSVPRGATYNEQFF TGTGCCTGGAGTGTACCGAGGGGTGCTACCTACAATGAGCAGTTCTTC
TRBJ2-7 TRBV28 TRBD1 - CASTPDRLREQYF TGTGCCAGTACCCCGGACAGGTTGAGAGAGCAGTACTTC
TRBJ2-3 TRBV7-8 TRBD2 - CASSAVAGVLDTQYF TGTGCCAGCAGCGCAGTAGCGGGGGTATTAGATACGCAGTATTTT
TRBJ1-6 TRBV5-1 - once CASSFAGHDNSPLHF TGCGCCAGCAGCTTCGCAGGGCACGATAATTCACCCCTCCACTTT
TRBJ2-1 TRBV29-1 - - CSVEPGNEQFF TGCAGCGTTGAGCCCGGGAATGAGCAGTTCTTC
TRBJ1-1 TRBV28 - - CASRPAGGHTEAFF TGTGCCAGCAGGCCGGCGGGGGGGCACACTGAAGCTTTCTTT
TRBJ1-2 TRBV2 - - CASRQGTNYGYTF TGTGCCAGCAGGCAGGGGACTAACTATGGCTACACCTTC